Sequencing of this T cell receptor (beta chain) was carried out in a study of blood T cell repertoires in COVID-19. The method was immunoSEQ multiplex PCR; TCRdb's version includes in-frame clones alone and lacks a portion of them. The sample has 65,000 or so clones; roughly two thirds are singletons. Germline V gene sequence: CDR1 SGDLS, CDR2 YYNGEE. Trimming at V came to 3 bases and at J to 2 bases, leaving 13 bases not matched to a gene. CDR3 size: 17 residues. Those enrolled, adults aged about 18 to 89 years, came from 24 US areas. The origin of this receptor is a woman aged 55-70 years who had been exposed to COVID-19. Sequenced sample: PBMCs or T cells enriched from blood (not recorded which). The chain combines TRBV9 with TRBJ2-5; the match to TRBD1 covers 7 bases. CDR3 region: CASSGGQSGVGQETQYF. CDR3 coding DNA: TGTGCCAGCAGCGGGGGACAGAGCGGAGTAGGACAAGAGACCCAGTACTTC.